A single sample is the source of the 22 T cell receptor beta chains below, sequenced in a study of CD8 T cells in ankylosing spondylitis. Each CDR3 protein gets one entry after TCRdb re-called the 5' RACE reads with MiXCR. The sample has roughly 130,000 distinct CDR3 sequences; 6.5% to 8.5% are singletons. Material: synovial fluid, either unsorted or a sorted T cell fraction (not recorded which). The receptor source for this set is a male donor with ankylosing spondylitis.

This sequence joins TRBV11-3 and TRBJ2-7, with D hard to call. This CDR3 is 13 amino acids long. V dropped 0 bases and J dropped 0 bases, with 3 bases sitting between them. Germline CDR1 SGHNT, CDR2 YENEEA. As DNA, the CDR3 is TGTGCCAGCAGCTTAGAAGCCTCCTACGAGCAGTACTTC. It is translated as CASSLEASYEQYF.

This clonotype was observed a handful of times. The chain combines TRBV11-1 with TRBJ2-3; D uncertain. The V and J ends lost 3 bases and 2 bases respectively, with 9 bases between them. The CDR3 runs 14 residues. The germline CDR1 and CDR2 sequences are SGHAT and FQDESV (reference sequence). CDR3 loop: CASSLESNTDTQYF. CDR3 nucleotide sequence: TGTGCCAGCAGCTTGGAGTCAAACACAGATACGCAGTATTTT.

This clonotype was seen at least ten times. The DNA for the CDR3 is TGCAGCGTTCTAGGGGGGTACTACGAGCAGTACTTC. Translation gives CSVLGGYYEQYF. The rearrangement links TRBV29-1 to TRBJ2-7, with D perhaps being TRBD1 or TRBD2 (6 bases each). Germline CDR1 is SQVTM and CDR2 is ANQGSEA. Trimming pared 5 bases from V and 3 bases from J, leaving 11 bases between. This CDR3 is 12 amino acids long.

V usage is TRBV7-9 and J usage is TRBJ1-4; D may be TRBD1 (5 bases). Trimming removed 3 bases at V and 0 bases at J, with 11 bases between. The CDR3 runs to 16 residues. CDR1 is SEHNR and CDR2 is FQNEAQ in the germline V gene (reference sequence). In DNA form, the CDR3 reads TGTGCCAGCAGCTTGATCTCAGGGACAACTAATGAAAAACTGTTTTTT. Translated, it gives CASSLISGTTNEKLFF.

This clonotype came up many times. CDR3 loop: CASSPYPGGFEQFF. For the CDR3, the DNA is TGTGCCAGCAGCCCTTATCCTGGGGGCTTTGAGCAGTTCTTC. The chain combines TRBV6-2 or TRBV6-3 with TRBJ2-1, with D tentatively TRBD1 (6 bases). Germline-derived CDR1 and CDR2 are MNHEY and SVGEGT. The V end lost 6 bases, the J end lost 9 bases, and 18 bases lay between the germline ends. The CDR3 extends over 14 amino acids.

V gene TRBV27 combines with J gene TRBJ1-4; possibly TRBD1 for D (5 bases). This CDR3 has 11 amino acids. Germline CDR1 is MNHEY and CDR2 is SMNVEV (reference sequence). Trimming left V 6 bases short and J 16 bases short, with 15 bases between. CDR3 amino acids: CASRYLGDEFF. For the CDR3, the DNA is TGTGCCAGCAGGTACTTAGGGGACGAGTTTTTT. Drawing the rest from reference TRBV27 and TRBJ1-4, the complete variable domain is EAQVTQNPRYLITVTGKKLTVTCSQNMNHEYMSWYRQDPGLGLRQIYYSMNVEVTDKGDVPEGYKVSRKEKRNFPLILESPSPNQTSLYFCASRYLGDEFFGSGTQLSVL.

This clonotype has a count of ten or more. The rearrangement uses TRBV29-1 and TRBJ2-7; TRBD1 matches 7 bases. This CDR3 is 12 amino acids long. J was trimmed by 5 bases and V by 6 bases; bases with no gene match: 7. Germline lookup yields CDR1 SQVTM and CDR2 ANQGSEA. The CDR3 loop reads CSVGDRDDEQYF. In DNA form, the CDR3 reads TGCAGCGTGGGTGACAGGGACGACGAGCAGTACTTC.

This clonotype has a count of ten or more. The chain uses TRBV5-1 and TRBJ2-5; 9 nucleotides agree with TRBD2. V shed 1 base, J shed 4 bases, and the junction held 8 bases outside the gene matches. CDR1 SGHRS and CDR2 YFSETQ come from the germline V gene. The CDR3 loop spans 16 amino acids. The chain's CDR3 is CASSLQGSGRGETQYF. In nucleotides, the CDR3 is TGCGCCAGCAGCTTGCAGGGTAGCGGGAGAGGAGAGACCCAGTACTTC.

This clonotype was detected many times. This chain uses TRBV5-6 with TRBJ2-2; 7 nucleotides align to TRBD1. J lost 4 bases, V lost 5 bases, and 8 bases had no gene match. There are 15 residues in the CDR3. The germline gives CDR1 SGHDT, CDR2 YYEEEE. This CDR3 reads CASRIQGRGTGELFF. For the CDR3, the DNA is TGTGCCAGCAGGATACAGGGGAGAGGCACCGGGGAGCTGTTTTTT.

At least ten counts were recorded for this clonotype. CDR3: CASSYNPGDGYTF. The CDR3 bases are TGTGCCAGCAGTTACAATCCTGGGGATGGCTACACCTTC. This sequence joins TRBV6-5 and TRBJ1-2; D ambiguous. The germline gives CDR1 MNHEY, CDR2 SVGAGI. The CDR3 length is 13 residues. The germline V and J ends were trimmed by 2 bases and 6 bases, with 10 bases remaining between them.

This clonotype was observed many times. The chain uses TRBV20-1 and TRBJ2-1, with a possible D match to TRBD2 (5 bases). Per germline, CDR1 DFQATT and CDR2 SNEGSKA (reference sequence). Trimming took off 2 bases at V and 5 bases at J, with 10 bases between the two ends. The CDR3 is 13 amino acids. In DNA, the CDR3 is TGCAGTGCTAGACGGGGTCAAGACAATGAGCAGTTCTTC. The encoded protein is CSARRGQDNEQFF.

The chain has TRBV4-2 and TRBJ1-1; D is ambiguous. The CDR3 extends over 16 amino acids. V lost 1 base, J lost 1 base, and 13 bases lay in between. Germline loops: CDR1 LGHNA, CDR2 YNFKEQ. The CDR3 region is CASSQVVKRGNTEAFF. The CDR3 DNA reads as TGTGCCAGCAGCCAAGTTGTTAAGAGAGGGAACACTGAAGCTTTCTTT.

There are many counts of this clonotype. The rearrangement joins TRBV10-3 to TRBJ1-2, with 8 bases fitting TRBD1. The V and J ends lost 10 bases and 2 bases, in that order; junction bases with no gene match: 6. CDR1 and CDR2 (germline): ENHRY, SYGVKD. This CDR3 is built from 13 residues. As DNA, the CDR3 is TGTGCCACCTTAGCAGGGGGCAACTATGGCTACACCTTC. Translated, it gives CATLAGGNYGYTF.

There are a few counts of this clonotype. V usage is TRBV6-2 or TRBV6-3 and J usage is TRBJ2-5; D gene uncertain. Trimming left V 1 base short and J 5 bases short, with 2 bases between. Germline V gene data show CDR1 as MNHEY and CDR2 as SVGEGT. This CDR3 comprises 11 residues. Here the CDR3 reads CASSYYETQYF. DNA of the CDR3: TGTGCCAGCAGTTACTACGAGACCCAGTACTTC.

This clonotype occurred a few times. This rearrangement joins TRBV4-2 to TRBJ2-5, with D hard to call. Germline lookup yields CDR1 LGHNA and CDR2 YNFKEQ. Trimming removed 4 bases at V and 0 bases at J, with 12 bases between. The CDR3 spans 15 residues. CDR3 amino acids: CASSRWATNQETQYF. CDR3 nucleotide sequence: TGTGCCAGCAGCCGCTGGGCTACGAACCAAGAGACCCAGTACTTC.

The J gene is TRBJ1-1, the V gene TRBV5-5; 9 nucleotides match TRBD1. The germline V gene has CDR1 SGHKS and CDR2 YYEKEE (reference sequence). V gave up 3 bases and J gave up 4 bases; unmatched junction bases: 7. This CDR3 comprises 15 residues. CDR3 loop: CASSSKTGGGTEAFF. The CDR3 DNA reads TGTGCCAGCAGCTCAAAAACAGGGGGCGGCACTGAAGCTTTCTTT.

This clonotype was seen repeatedly, ten times or more. The V and J genes are TRBV24-1 and TRBJ1-2, with 9 bases identical to TRBD1. Germline CDR1 reads KGHDR; CDR2 reads SFDVKD. The CDR3 has 15 residues. The trim removed 2 bases at V and 7 bases at J, leaving 7 bases unmatched. CDR3 bases: TGTGCCACCAGTGATTCTGGACAGGGGTTCTCTGGCTACACCTTC. Amino acids: CATSDSGQGFSGYTF.

In its sample, this clonotype was seen a few times. Here the CDR3 reads CASSLADSGLHGYTF. In DNA, the CDR3 is TGTGCCAGCAGCTTAGCAGACAGCGGGTTGCATGGCTACACCTTC. The chain recombines TRBV7-9 with TRBJ1-2; D is possibly TRBD1 (5 bases). The CDR3 covers 15 residues. The ends were cut back, 0 bases at V and 6 bases at J, with 14 bases in the middle. From germline, CDR1 is SEHNR and CDR2 FQNEAQ (reference sequence). Looking up the rest from reference TRBV7-9 and TRBJ1-2 gives the full variable domain: DTGVSQNPRHKITKRGQNVTFRCDPISEHNRLYWYRQTLGQGPEFLTYFQNEAQLEKSRLLSDRFSAERPKGSFSTLEIQRTEQGDSAMYLCASSLADSGLHGYTFGSGTRLTVV.

The chain carries TRBV11-1 and TRBJ2-7; D ambiguous. Per germline, CDR1 SGHAT and CDR2 FQDESV (reference sequence). The CDR3 is made up of 16 amino acids. Trimming removed 3 bases at V and 0 bases at J, with 15 bases between. CDR3 sequence reads: CASSLGNPFGSYEQYF. For the CDR3, the DNA is TGTGCCAGCAGCTTGGGCAACCCTTTCGGCTCCTACGAGCAGTACTTC.

This clonotype was counted between two and nine times. The chain employs TRBV11-3 and TRBJ2-1; TRBD1 aligns across 9 bases. The germline V gene has CDR1 SGHNT and CDR2 YENEEA. With 3 bases clipped from V and 7 bases from J, the junction kept 4 bases outside the gene matches. This CDR3 region has 14 residues. The CDR3 loop reads CASSLGTGWNEQFF. The CDR3 DNA reads as TGTGCCAGCAGCTTGGGGACAGGGTGGAATGAGCAGTTCTTC.

This clonotype has at least ten counts. CDR3 nucleotide sequence: TGCAGTGCTAGAGCCGGGACAGGGACACGGGAGCAGTACTTC. Translated: CSARAGTGTREQYF. V gene TRBV20-1 combines with J gene TRBJ2-7; 9 nucleotides agree with TRBD1. V was pared by 1 base and J by 7 bases, with 8 bases of the junction left unmatched. The CDR3 length is 14 residues. Germline V gives CDR1 DFQATT, CDR2 SNEGSKA (reference sequence).

This clonotype was seen a handful of times. The V gene is TRBV6-5, the J gene TRBJ2-4; 9 nucleotides line up with TRBD2. CDR1 and CDR2 from the germline V gene are MNHEY and SVGAGI. The J segment lost 0 bases and the V segment lost 1 base, leaving 10 bases of the junction unmatched. The CDR3 runs to 19 residues. Here the CDR3 DNA reads TGTGCCAGCAGTTACTTTTATCAGACTAGCGGTCTAGCCAAAAACATTCAGTACTTC. It yields the protein CASSYFYQTSGLAKNIQYF.